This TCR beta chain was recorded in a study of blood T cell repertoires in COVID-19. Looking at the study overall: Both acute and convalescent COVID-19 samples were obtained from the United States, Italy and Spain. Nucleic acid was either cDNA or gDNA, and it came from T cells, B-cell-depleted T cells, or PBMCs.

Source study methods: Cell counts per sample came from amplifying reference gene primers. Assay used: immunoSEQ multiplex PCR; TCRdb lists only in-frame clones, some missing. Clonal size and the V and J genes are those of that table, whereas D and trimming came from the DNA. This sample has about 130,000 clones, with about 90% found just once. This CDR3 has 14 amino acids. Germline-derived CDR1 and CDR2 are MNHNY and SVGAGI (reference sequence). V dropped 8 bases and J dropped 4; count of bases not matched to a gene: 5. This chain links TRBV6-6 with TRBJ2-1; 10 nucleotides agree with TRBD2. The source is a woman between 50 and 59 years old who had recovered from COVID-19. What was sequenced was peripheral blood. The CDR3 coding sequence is TGTGCCAGCGGCCTTAGCGGGAGGTACAATGAGCAGTTCTTC. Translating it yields CASGLSGRYNEQFF.